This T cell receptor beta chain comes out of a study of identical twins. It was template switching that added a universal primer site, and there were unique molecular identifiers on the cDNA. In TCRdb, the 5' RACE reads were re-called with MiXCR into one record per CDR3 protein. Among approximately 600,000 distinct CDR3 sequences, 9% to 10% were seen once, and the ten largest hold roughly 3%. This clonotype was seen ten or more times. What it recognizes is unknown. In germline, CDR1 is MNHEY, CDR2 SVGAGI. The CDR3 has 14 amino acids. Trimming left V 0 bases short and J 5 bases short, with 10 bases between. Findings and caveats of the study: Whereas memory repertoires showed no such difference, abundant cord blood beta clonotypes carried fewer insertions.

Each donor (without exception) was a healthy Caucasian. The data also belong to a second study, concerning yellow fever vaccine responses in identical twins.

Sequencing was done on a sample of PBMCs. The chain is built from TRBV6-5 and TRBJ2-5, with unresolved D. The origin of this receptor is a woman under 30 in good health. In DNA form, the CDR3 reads TGTGCCAGCAGTTACTCTGGATTGGGGGAGACCCAGTACTTC. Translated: CASSYSGLGETQYF.